This T cell receptor beta chain comes out of a study of CD8+ T cells in alopecia areata. Following RNA extraction, reverse transcription yielded cDNA that acted as the sequencing template. This table comes from immunoSEQ multiplex PCR, and its TCRdb copy is limited to in-frame clones, with some not included. Of roughly 180,000 clones listed, 40% to 55% are singletons. Concerning this clone: Its matching antigen is unknown.

Treatment indicated: oral pan-JAK inhibitor, 5-10 mg twice daily. PBMC-derived CD4+ and CD8+ T cells were sorted. Study results and limitations: Throughout tofacitinib, many expanded lesional clones continued to persist in scalp and blood. Tofacitinib significantly brought down scalp clonality and expanded CD8+ clones among top 100.

This TCR was sampled from a human donor with alopecia areata. Sample: CD8+ T cells sorted from blood, taken around week 53, from a patient treated with tofacitinib.

The CDR3 sequence is CASSLPGTGDGYGYTF. CDR3 nucleotide sequence: TGCGCCAGCAGCTTGCCCGGGACAGGGGACGGCTATGGCTACACCTTC. The V call is TRBV5-1, the J call TRBJ1-2; 10 bases fit TRBD1. The junction had 7 bases not matched to a gene; V was cut back by 1 base and J by 4 bases. Germline CDR1 is SGHRS and CDR2 is YFSETQ. The CDR3 extends over 16 amino acids.